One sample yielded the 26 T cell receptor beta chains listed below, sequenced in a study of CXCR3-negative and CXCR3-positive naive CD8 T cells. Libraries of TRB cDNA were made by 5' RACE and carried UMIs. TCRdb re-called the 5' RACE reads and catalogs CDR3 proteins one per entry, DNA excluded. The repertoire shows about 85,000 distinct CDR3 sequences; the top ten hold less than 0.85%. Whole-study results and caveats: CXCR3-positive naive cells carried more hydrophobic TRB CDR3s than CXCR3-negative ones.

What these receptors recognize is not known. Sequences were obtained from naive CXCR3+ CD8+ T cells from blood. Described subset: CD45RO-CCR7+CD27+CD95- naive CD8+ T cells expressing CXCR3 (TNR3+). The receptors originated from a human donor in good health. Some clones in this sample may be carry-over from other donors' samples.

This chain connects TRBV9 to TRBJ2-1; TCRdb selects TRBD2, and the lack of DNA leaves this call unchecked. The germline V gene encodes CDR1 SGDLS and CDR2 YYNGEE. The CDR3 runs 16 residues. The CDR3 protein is CASSVVESLVNNEQFF.

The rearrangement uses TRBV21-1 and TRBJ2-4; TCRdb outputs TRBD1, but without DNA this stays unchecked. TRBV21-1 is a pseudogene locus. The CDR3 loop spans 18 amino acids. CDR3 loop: CASSAFGRGGSASRLQYF.

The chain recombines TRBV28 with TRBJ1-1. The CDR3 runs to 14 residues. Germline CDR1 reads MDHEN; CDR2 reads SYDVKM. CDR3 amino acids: CASSLMGVNTEAFF.

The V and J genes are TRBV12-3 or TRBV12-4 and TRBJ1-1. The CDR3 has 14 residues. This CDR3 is CATRLSLADTEAFF.

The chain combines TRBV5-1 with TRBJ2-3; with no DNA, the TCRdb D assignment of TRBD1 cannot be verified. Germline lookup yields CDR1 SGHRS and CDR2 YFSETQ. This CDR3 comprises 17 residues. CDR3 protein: CASSLLVKGPDADTQYF.

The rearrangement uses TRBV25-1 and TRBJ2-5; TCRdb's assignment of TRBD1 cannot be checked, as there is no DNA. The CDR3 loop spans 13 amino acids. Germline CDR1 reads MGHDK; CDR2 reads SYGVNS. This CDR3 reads CASTSGAEETQYF.

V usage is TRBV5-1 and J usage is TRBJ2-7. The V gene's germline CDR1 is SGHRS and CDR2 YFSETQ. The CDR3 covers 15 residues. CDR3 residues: CASSSDSISSYEQYF.

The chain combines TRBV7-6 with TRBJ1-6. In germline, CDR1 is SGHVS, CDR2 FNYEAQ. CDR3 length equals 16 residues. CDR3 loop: CASSLMVFESNSPLHF.

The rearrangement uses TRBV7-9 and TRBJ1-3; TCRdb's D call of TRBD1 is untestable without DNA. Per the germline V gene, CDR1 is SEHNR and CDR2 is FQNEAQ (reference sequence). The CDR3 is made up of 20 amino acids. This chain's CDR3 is CDSSSRRRGQATLSGNTIYF.

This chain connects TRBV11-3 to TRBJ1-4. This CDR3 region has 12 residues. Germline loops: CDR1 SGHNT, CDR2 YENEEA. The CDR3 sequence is CASTKIEEKLFF.

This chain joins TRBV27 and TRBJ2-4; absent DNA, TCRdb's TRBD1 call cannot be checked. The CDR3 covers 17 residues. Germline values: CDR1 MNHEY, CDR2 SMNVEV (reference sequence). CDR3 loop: CASSLPEGMRYGNIQYF.

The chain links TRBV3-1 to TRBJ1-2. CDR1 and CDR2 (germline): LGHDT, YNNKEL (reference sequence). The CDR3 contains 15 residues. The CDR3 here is CASSQDSRGVGGYTF.

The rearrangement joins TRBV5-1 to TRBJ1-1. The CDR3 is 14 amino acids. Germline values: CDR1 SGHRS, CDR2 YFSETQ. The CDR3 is CASSLAWGNTEAFF.

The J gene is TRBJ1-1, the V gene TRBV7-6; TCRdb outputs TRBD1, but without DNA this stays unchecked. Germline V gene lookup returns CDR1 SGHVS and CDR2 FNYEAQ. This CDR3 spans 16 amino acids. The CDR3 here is CASSLSQDSRNTEAFF.

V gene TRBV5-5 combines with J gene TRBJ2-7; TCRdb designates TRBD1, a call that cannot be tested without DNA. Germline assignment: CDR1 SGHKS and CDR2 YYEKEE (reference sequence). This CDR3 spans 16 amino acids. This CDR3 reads CASSLRTHQTTHEQYF.

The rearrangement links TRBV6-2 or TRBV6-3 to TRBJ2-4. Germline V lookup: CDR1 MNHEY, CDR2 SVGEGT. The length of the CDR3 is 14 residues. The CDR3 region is CARNLGIGKNSQYF.

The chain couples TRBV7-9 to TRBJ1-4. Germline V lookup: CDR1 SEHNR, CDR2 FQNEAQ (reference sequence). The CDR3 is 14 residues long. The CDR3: CASSYSATNEKLFF.

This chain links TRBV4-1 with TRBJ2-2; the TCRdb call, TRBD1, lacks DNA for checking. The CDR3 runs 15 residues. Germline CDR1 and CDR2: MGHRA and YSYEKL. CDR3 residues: CASSSRGGGAGELFF.

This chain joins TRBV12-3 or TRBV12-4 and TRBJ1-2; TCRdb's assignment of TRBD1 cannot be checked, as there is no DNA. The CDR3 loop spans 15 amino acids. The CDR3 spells CASSLSLLQGDGYTF.

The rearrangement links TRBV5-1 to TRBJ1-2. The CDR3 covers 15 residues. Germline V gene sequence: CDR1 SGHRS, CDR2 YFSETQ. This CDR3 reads CASSLEPAYRDGYTF. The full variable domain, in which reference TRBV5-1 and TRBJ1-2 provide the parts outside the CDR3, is KAGVTQTPRYLIKTRGQQVTLSCSPISGHRSVSWYQQTPGQGLQFLFEYFSETQRNKGNFPGRFSGRQFSNSRSEMNVSTLELGDSALYLCASSLEPAYRDGYTFGSGTRLTVV.

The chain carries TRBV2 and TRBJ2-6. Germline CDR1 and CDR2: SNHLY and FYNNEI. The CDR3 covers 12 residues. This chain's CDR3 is CATHPGANVLTF.

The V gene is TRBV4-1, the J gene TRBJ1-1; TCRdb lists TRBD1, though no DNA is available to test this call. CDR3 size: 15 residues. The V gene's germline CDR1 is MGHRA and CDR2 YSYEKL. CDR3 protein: CASSQDSQGGTEAFF.

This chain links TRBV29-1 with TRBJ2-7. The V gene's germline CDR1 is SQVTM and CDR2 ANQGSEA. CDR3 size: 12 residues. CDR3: CSVEGKSYEQYF.

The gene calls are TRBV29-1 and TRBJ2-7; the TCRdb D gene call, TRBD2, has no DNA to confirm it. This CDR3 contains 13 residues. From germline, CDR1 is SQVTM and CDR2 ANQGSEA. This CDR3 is CSAVGLESGEQYF.

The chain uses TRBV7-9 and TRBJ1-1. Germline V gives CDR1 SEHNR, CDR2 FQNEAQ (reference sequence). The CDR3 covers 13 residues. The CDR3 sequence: CASSLMEGTEAFF.

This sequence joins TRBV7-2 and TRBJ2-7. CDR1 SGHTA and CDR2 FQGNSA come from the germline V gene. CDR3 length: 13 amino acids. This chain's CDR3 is CASSLLGYYEQYF.